These T cell receptor beta chains were read from a single sample in a study of regulatory T cells in long-lasting Graves disease. One entry per CDR3 protein results from TCRdb running MiXCR on the multiplex PCR reads. Of around 460,000 distinct CDR3 sequences listed, 22% were seen once; the top ten hold around 13%. The input for sequencing was peripheral blood mononuclear cells (PBMCs), taken when the disease was refractory, from a patient treated with antithyroid drugs. The receptors stem from a female donor with Graves disease. Both conserved end residues are part of each CDR3. D genes are given only for firm matches. Size is omitted from some rows. Given values are once, few, many or a class for expanded clones.

TRBD1	TRBV27	TRBJ1-1	many	TGTGCCAGCAGTTTCTCAATGACAGGGGATACTGAAGCTTTCTTT	CASSFSMTGDTEAFF
TRBD2	TRBV6-1	TRBJ2-5	many	TGTGCCAGCAGTGCTTATCTAGCGGGGGGTAAAGAGACCCAGTACTTC	CASSAYLAGGKETQYF
TRBD2	TRBV12-3/TRBV12-4	TRBJ2-2	.	TGTGCCAGCAGGAGGGAGGGGAACACCGGGGAGCTGTTTTTT	CASRREGNTGELFF
.	TRBV6-2/TRBV6-3	TRBJ2-7	many	TGTGCCAGCAGTTACTCATCGCTTCCCTACGAGCAGTACTTC	CASSYSSLPYEQYF
TRBD2	TRBV28	TRBJ2-1	.	TGTGCCAGCCGCGGGAGTCACTACAATGAGCAGTTCTTC	CASRGSHYNEQFF
.	TRBV28	TRBJ2-7	many	TGTGCCAGCAGTTTATTATCCGTTTGGGGGGTTAACTACGAGCAGTACTTC	CASSLLSVWGVNYEQYF
.	TRBV10-3	TRBJ2-1	.	TGTGCCATCAGCGAAGGGGGTCCGCAGTTCTTC	CAISEGGPQFF
.	TRBV28	TRBJ1-1	many	TGTGCCAGCAGTTTATCTCAGGCATCGAACACTGAAGCTTTCTTT	CASSLSQASNTEAFF
TRBD1	TRBV5-1	TRBJ1-1	.	TGCGCCAGCAACCTCAGACAGGGGCTGAACACTGAAGCTTTCTTT	CASNLRQGLNTEAFF
TRBD1	TRBV20-1	TRBJ2-7	.	TGCAGTGCTAAGGGTGAGCAGGGGGTGTCCTACGAGCAGTACTTC	CSAKGEQGVSYEQYF
.	TRBV28	TRBJ1-1	many	TGTGCCAGCAGTTTGGGGACTACTGAAGCTTTCTTT	CASSLGTTEAFF
.	TRBV29-1	TRBJ2-7	many	TGCAGCGTTGTAGGGGGGCTCCACGAGCAGTACTTC	CSVVGGLHEQYF